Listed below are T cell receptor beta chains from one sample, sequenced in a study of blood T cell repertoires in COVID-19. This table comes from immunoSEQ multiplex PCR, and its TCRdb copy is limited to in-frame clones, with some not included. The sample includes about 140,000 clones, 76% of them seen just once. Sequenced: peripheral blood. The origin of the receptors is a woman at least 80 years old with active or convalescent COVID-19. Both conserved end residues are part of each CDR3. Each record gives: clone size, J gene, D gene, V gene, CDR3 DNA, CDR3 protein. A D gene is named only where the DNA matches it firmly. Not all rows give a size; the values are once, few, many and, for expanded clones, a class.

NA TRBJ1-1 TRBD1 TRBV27 TGTGCCAGCAGCCCCAGAGGGGGCTTTACTGAAGCTTTCTTT CASSPRGGFTEAFF
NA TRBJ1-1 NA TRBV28 TGTGCCAGCATCCCTTTGGGGCAGGGCTCATGGAACACTGAAGCTTTCTTT CASIPLGQGSWNTEAFF
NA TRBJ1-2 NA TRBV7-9 TGTGCCAGCACCCCTGGGACCAGTGGAGGGCTTTATGGCTACACCTTC CASTPGTSGGLYGYTF
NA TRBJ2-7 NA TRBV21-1 TGTGCCAGCAGCAAAGATCGAGGCGAGCAGTACTTC CASSKDRGEQYF
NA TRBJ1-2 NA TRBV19 TGTGCCAGTAGTATAGGAAGGGGGACGGCGGATGGCTACACCTTC CASSIGRGTADGYTF
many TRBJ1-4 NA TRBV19 TGTGCCAGTAGTAGACAGGCTTTGGGTGGTGAAAAACTGTTTTTT CASSRQALGGEKLFF
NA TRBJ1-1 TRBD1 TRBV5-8 TGTGCCAGCAGCCCACGGACAGGGGGCACTGAAGCTTTCTTT CASSPRTGGTEAFF
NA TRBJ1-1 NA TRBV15 TGTGCCACCAGCACCACAGGGCGAACTGAAGCTTTCTTT CATSTTGRTEAFF
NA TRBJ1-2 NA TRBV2 TGTGCCAGCAGTGATACAGGCCTCTATGGCTACACCTTC CASSDTGLYGYTF
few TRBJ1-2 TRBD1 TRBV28 TGTGCCAGCAGGCTACAGGGGGCCCATGGCTACACCTTC CASRLQGAHGYTF
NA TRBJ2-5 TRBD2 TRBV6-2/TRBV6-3 TGTGCCAGCAGTTACTCGAGCGGGGGAGAGACCCAGTACTTC CASSYSSGGETQYF
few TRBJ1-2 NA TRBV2 TGTGCCAGCCGTACAGGAAACTATGGCTACACCTTC CASRTGNYGYTF
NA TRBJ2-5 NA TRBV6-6 TGTGCCAGCAGGCGGGACGGAAAAGAGACCCAGTACTTC CASRRDGKETQYF
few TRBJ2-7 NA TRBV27 TGTGCCAGCAGGTTAACAGGGTCCCACGAGCAGTACTTC CASRLTGSHEQYF
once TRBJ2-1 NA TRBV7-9 TGTGCCAGCAGCTTACGTGAGGTTGAGCAGTTCTTC CASSLREVEQFF
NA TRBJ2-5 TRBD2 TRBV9 TGTGCCAGCAGCGTACCGGTGGGCGGGGGGAACCAAGAGACCCAGTACTTC CASSVPVGGGNQETQYF
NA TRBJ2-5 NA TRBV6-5 TGTGCCAGCAGTTACGGAGGTAGCGGAACCCAAGAGACCCAGTACTTC CASSYGGSGTQETQYF
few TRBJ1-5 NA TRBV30 TGTGCCTGGAGCCCCTGGGCCGGGAAAAGGGATCAGCCCCAGCATTTT CAWSPWAGKRDQPQHF
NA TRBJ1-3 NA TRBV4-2 TGTGCCAGCAGCCGGGCGGACAGTTTCTCTGGAAACACCATATATTTT CASSRADSFSGNTIYF
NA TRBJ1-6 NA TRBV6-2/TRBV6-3 TGTGCCAGCAGTTTGGAGGGGTCCTCGTCCTATAATTCACCCCTCCACTTT CASSLEGSSSYNSPLHF
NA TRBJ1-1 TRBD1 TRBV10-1 TGCGCCAGCAGTGAGTCACGGACAGGGAACACTGAAGCTTTCTTT CASSESRTGNTEAFF
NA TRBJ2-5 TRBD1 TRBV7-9 TGTGCCAGCAGCACGGGACAGACCCAAGAGACCCAGTACTTC CASSTGQTQETQYF
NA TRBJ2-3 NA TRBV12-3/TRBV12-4 TGTGCCAGCAGACGGGGGTACGGAGATACGCAGTATTTT CASRRGYGDTQYF
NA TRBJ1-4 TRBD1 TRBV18 TGTGCCAGCTCACCAACCGTGGGACAGGGGCAGGAAAAACTGTTTTTT CASSPTVGQGQEKLFF
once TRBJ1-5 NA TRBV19 TGTGCCAGTAGTATAGACCGAGGGTCAAATCAGCCCCAGCATTTT CASSIDRGSNQPQHF
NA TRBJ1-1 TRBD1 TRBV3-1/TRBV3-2 TGTGCCAGCAGCCCAAGACAGGGAGCGAACACTGAAGCTTTCTTT CASSPRQGANTEAFF
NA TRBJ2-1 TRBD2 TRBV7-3 TGTGCCAGCAGCCACTCGGCGGCGGGGGGTTATGAGCAGTTCTTC CASSHSAAGGYEQFF
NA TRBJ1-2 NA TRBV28 TGTGCCAGCACGTACGGGGGGGCAGACTATGGCTACACCTTC CASTYGGADYGYTF
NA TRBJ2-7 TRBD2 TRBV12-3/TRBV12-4 TGTGCCAGCAGCGGGGGGGGCGAGCAGTACTTC CASSGGGEQYF
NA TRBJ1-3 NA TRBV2 TGTGCCAGCAGTGAGCGGTACTCTGGAAACACCATATATTTT CASSERYSGNTIYF
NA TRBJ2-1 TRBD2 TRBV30 TGTGCCACGGGAGCGACTAGCGGGGGCCTGCGGACCTCCTACAATGAGCAGTTCTTC CATGATSGGLRTSYNEQFF
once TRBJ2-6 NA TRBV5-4 TGTGCCAGCAGCTTGTTACAATTGGCTGGGGCCAACGTCCTGACTTTC CASSLLQLAGANVLTF
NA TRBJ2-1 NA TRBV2 TGTGCCAGCAGTGAATTCGGGACAAAGAACAATGAGCAGTTCTTC CASSEFGTKNNEQFF
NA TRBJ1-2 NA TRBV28 TGTGCCAGCAGCAAATCGACGGGCTATGGCTACACCTTC CASSKSTGYGYTF
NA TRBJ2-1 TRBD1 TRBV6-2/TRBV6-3 TGTGCCAGCAGTTCCCCGGGACAGGGGCTAAATGAGCAGTTCTTC CASSSPGQGLNEQFF
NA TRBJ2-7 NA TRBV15 TGTGCCACCAGCAGAGTTGGGACTGCTTCCTACGAGCAGTACTTC CATSRVGTASYEQYF
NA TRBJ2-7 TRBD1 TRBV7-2 TGTGCCAGCAGCCACGACAGGGGTATCAACGAGCAGTACTTC CASSHDRGINEQYF
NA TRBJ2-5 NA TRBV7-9 TGTGCCAGCAGCGAGGGGATAGCGGCCAGGTTGACGGAGACCCAGTACTTC CASSEGIAARLTETQYF
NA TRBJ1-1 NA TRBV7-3 TGTGCCAGCAAGGGGGTGAACACTGAAGCTTTCTTT CASKGVNTEAFF
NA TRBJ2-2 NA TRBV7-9 TGTGCCAGCAGCCCCCAAGGGGGGGTTTTCTCCGGGGAGCTGTTTTTT CASSPQGGVFSGELFF
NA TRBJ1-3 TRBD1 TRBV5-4 TGTGCCAGCAGCTTGGGACAGGGAGATGGAAACACCATATATTTT CASSLGQGDGNTIYF
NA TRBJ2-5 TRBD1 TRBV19 TGTGCCAGTAGGGCAGGGGGGACAGGAGAGACCCAGTACTTC CASRAGGTGETQYF
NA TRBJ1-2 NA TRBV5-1 TGCGCCAGCAGCCCTACAGATCAATATGGCTACACCTTC CASSPTDQYGYTF
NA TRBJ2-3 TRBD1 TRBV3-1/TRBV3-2 TGTGCCAGCAGCCAATGGTCCCGGACAGGAGCCGCAGATACGCAGTATTTT CASSQWSRTGAADTQYF
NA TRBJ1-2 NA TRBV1 TGCACCAGCAGCCAAGAGGTTTCGGCCGGCCGGCTTGGGGCTTATGGCTACACCTTC CTSSQEVSAGRLGAYGYTF
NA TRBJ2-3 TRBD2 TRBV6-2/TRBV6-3 TGTGCCAGCAGCCCCGGACTAGCGGGGCCAAGCACAGATACGCAGTATTTT CASSPGLAGPSTDTQYF
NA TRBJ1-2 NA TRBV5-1 TGCGCCAGCAGCGATACAGGGAGCTATGGCTACACCTTC CASSDTGSYGYTF
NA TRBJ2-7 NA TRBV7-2 TGTGCCAGCAGCGAGAGGTACGAGCAGTACTTC CASSERYEQYF
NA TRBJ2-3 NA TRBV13 TGTGCCAGCAGCTTATATGGCGGGACCACAGATACGCAGTATTTT CASSLYGGTTDTQYF
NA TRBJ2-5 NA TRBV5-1 TGCGCCAGCAGCTTGAAAGCTTCGGAGACCCAGTACTTC CASSLKASETQYF
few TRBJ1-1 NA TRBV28 TGTGCCAGCAGTCTGCGACAGAGGAACACTGAAGCTTTCTTT CASSLRQRNTEAFF
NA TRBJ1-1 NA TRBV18 TGTGCCAGCTCACCAGCTCAACAGAACACTGAAGCTTTCTTT CASSPAQQNTEAFF
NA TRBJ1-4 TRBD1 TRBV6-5 TGTGCCAGCAGTTGGACAGGGAATGAAAAACTGTTTTTT CASSWTGNEKLFF
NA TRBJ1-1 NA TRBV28 TGTGCCATTACCCGCGGGGGCAACACCTTGAACACTGAAGCTTTCTTT CAITRGGNTLNTEAFF
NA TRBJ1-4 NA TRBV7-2 TGTGCCAGCAGTTATACGAAGGGGGTTAATGAAAAACTGTTTTTT CASSYTKGVNEKLFF
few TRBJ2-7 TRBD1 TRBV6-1 TGTGCCAGCAGTGATATCAGGGGGCGAGAGCAGTACTTC CASSDIRGREQYF
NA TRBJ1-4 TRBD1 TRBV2 TGTGCCAGCAGCTACGGGACAGGGGTCGAAAAACTGTTTTTT CASSYGTGVEKLFF
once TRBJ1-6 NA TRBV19 TGTGCCACCAGACAGGCCGGCAATTCACCCCTCCACTTT CATRQAGNSPLHF
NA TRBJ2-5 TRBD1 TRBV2 TGTGCCAGCAGTGAAACCCGGACAGGGTTAGGACAAGAGACCCAGTACTTC CASSETRTGLGQETQYF